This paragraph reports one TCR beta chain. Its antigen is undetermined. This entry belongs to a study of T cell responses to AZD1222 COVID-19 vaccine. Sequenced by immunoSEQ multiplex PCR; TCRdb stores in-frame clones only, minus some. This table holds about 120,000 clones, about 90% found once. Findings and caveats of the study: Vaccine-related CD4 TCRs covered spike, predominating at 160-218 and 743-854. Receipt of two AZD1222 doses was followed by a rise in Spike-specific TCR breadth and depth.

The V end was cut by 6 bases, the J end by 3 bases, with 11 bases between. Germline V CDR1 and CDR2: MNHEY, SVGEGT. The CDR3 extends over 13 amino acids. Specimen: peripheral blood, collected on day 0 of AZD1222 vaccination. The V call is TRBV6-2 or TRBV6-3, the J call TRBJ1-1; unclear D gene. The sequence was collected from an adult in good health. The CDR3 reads CASSPSTYTEAFF. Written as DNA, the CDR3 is TGTGCCAGCAGCCCGTCCACTTACACTGAAGCTTTCTTT.